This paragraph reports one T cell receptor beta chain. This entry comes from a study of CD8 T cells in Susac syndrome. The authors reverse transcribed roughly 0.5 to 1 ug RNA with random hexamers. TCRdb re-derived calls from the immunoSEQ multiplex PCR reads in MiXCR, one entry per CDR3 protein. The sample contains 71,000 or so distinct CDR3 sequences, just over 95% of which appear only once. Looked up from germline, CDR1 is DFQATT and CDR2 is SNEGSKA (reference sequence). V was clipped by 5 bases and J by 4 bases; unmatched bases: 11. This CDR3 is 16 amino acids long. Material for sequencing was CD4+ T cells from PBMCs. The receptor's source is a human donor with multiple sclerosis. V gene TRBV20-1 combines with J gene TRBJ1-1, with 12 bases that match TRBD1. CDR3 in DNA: TGCAGTGCTCAAGGGACAGGGGGCCAATTTTTCACTGAAGCTTTCTTT. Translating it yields CSAQGTGGQFFTEAFF.